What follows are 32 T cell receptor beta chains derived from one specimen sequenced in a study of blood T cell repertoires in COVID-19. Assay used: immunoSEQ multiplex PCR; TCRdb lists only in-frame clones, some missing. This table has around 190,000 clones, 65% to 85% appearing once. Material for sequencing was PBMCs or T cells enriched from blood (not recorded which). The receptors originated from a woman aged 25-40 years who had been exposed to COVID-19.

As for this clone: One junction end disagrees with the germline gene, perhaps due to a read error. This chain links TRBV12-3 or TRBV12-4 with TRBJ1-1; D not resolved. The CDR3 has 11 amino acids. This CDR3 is CASSLASEAFF. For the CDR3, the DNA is TGTGCCAGCAGCTTAGCCAGTGAAGCTTTCTTT.

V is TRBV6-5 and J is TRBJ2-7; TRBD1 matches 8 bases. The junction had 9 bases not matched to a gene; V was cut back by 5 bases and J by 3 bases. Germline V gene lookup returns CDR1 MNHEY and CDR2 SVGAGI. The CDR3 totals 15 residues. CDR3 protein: CASSPGTGYYYEQYF. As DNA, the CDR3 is TGTGCCAGCAGTCCGGGGACAGGATATTACTACGAGCAGTACTTC.

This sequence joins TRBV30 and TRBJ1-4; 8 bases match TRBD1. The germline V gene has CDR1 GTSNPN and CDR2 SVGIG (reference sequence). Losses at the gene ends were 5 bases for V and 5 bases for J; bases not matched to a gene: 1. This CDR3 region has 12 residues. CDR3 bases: TGTGCCTGGCGGACAGGGAATGAAAAACTGTTTTTT. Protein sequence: CAWRTGNEKLFF.

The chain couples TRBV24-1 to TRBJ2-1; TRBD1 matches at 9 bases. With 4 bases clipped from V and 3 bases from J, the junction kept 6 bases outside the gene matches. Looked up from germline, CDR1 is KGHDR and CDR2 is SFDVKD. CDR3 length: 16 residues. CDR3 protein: CATSDRGQGNYNEQFF. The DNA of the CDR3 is TGTGCCACCAGTGACAGGGGACAGGGAAACTACAATGAGCAGTTCTTC.

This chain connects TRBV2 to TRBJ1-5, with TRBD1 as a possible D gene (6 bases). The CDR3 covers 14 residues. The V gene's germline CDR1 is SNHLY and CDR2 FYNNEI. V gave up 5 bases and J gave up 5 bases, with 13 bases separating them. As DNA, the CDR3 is TGTGCCAGCAGTAGTGACAGGCGGCATCAGCCCCAGCATTTT. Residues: CASSSDRRHQPQHF.

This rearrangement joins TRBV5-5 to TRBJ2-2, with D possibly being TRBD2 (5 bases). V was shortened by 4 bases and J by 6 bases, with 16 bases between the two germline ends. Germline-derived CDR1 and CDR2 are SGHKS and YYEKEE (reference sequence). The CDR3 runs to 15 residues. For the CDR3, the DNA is TGTGCCAGCAGCACTGACCCACGCGGGCCCGGGGAGCTGTTTTTT. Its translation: CASSTDPRGPGELFF. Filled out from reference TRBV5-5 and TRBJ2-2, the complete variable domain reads DAGVTQSPTHLIKTRGQQVTLRCSPISGHKSVSWYQQVLGQGPQFIFQYYEKEERGRGNFPDRFSARQFPNYSSELNVNALLLGDSALYLCASSTDPRGPGELFFGEGSRLTVL.

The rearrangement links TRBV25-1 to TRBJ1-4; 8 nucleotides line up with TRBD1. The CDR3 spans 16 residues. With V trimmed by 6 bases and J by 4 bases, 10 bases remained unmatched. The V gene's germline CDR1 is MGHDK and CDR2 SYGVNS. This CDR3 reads CASRPGQEIDNEKLFF. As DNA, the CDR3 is TGTGCCAGCAGGCCGGGACAGGAAATTGATAATGAAAAACTGTTTTTT.

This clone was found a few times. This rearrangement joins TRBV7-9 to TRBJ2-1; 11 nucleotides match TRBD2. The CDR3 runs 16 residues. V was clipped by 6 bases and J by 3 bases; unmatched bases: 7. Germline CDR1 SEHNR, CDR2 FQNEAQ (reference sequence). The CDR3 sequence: CASSPLAGGRYNEQFF. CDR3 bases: TGTGCCAGCAGTCCCCTAGCGGGGGGACGCTACAATGAGCAGTTCTTC.

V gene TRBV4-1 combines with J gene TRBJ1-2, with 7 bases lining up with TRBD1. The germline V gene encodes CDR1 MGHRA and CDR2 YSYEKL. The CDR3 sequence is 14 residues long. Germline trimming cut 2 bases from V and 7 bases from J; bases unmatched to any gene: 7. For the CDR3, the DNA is TGCGCCAGCAGCCAACAGGGGGTCGTTCTTGGCTACACCTTC. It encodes CASSQQGVVLGYTF.

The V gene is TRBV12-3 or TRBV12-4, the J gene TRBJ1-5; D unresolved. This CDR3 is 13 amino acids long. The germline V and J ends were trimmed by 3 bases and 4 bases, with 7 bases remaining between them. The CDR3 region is CASSFEPNQPQHF. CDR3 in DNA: TGTGCCAGCAGTTTTGAGCCGAATCAGCCCCAGCATTTT.

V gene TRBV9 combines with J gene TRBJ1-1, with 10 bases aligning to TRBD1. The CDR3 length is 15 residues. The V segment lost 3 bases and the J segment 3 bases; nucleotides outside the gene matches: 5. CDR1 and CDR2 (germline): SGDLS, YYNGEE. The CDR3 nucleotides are TGTGCCAGCAGCGGCCGGGACAGGGGACACACTGAAGCTTTCTTT. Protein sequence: CASSGRDRGHTEAFF.

CDR3 nucleotides: TGCGCCAGCCGGCCCGGGGTAACTAACTATGGCTACACCTTC. It specifies CASRPGVTNYGYTF. The gene calls are TRBV4-1 and TRBJ1-2; D unresolved. The V end was cut by 8 bases, the J end by 0 bases, with 13 bases between. Per germline, CDR1 MGHRA and CDR2 YSYEKL. This CDR3 is 14 amino acids long.

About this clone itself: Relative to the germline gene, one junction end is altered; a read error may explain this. The CDR3 sequence: CASSLVFGTDGNTIYF. The CDR3 DNA follows: TGTGCCAGCAGTTTGGTGTTTGGTACAGACGGAAACACCATATATTTT. This rearrangement joins TRBV5-6 to TRBJ1-3; D gene unclear. The germline CDR1 and CDR2 sequences are SGHDT and YYEEEE. The CDR3 has 16 amino acids. Supplemented by reference TRBV5-6 and TRBJ1-3, the full variable domain reads DAGVTQSPTHLIKTRGQQVTLRCSPKSGHDTVSWYQQALGQGPQFIFQYYEEEERQRGNFPDRFSGHQFPNYSSELNVNALLLGDSALYLCASSLVFGTDGNTIYFGEGSWLTVV.

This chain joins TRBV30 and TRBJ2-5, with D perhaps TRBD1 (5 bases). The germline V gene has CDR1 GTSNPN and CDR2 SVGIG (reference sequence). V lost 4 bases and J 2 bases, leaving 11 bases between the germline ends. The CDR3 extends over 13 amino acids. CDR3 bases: TGTGCCTGGATGGGGCCCCAACAAGAGACCCAGTACTTC. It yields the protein CAWMGPQQETQYF.

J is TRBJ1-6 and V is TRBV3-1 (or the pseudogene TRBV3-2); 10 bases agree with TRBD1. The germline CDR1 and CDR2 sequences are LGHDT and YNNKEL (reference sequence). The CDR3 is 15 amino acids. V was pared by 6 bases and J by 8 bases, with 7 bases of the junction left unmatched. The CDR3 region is CASSSTGTGDSPLHF. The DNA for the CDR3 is TGTGCCAGCAGTTCGACCGGGACAGGGGATTCACCCCTCCACTTT.

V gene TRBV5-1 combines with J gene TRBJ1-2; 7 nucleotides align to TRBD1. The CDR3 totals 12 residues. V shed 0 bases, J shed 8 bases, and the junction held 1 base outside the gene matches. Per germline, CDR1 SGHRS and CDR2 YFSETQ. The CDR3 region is CASSLEDRGYTF. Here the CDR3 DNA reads TGCGCCAGCAGCTTGGAGGACAGGGGCTACACCTTC.

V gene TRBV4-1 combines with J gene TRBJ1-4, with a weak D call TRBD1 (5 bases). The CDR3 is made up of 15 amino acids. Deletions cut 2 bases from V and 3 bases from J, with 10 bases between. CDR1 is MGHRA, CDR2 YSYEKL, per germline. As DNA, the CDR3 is TGCGCCAGCAGCCAAAATGGACAAGCTAATGAAAAACTGTTTTTT. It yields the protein CASSQNGQANEKLFF.

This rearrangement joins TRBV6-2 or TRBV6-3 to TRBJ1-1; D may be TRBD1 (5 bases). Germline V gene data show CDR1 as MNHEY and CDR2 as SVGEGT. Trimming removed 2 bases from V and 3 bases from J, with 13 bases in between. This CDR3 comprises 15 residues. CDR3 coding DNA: TGTGCCAGCAGTTACCGCCTTGGGGCCCACACTGAAGCTTTCTTT. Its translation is CASSYRLGAHTEAFF.

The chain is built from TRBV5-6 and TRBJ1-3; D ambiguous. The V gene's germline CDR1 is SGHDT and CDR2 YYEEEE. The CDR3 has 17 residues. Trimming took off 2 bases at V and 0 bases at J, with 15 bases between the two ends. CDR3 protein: CASSFRKSGNSGNTIYF. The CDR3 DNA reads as TGTGCCAGCAGCTTTCGGAAGTCAGGCAACTCTGGAAACACCATATATTTT.

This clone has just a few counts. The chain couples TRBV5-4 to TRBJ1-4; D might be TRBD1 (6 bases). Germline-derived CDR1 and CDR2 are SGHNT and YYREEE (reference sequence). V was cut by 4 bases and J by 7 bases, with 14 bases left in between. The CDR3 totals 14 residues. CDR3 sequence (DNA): TGTGCCAGCAGCGCCAGGGGAGAGACTGAAAAACTGTTTTTT. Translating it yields CASSARGETEKLFF.

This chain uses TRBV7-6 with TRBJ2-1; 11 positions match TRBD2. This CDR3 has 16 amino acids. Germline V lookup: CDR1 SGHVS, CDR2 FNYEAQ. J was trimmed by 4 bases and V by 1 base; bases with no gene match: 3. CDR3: CASSLVSSGGYNEQFF. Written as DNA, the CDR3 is TGTGCCAGCAGCTTAGTATCTAGCGGGGGGTACAATGAGCAGTTCTTC.

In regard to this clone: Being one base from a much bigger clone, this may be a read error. The CDR3 loop is CASSPGQSYGYTF. CDR3 DNA sequence: TGTGCCAGCAGCCCGGGACAGAGCTATGGCTACACCTTC. The rearrangement joins TRBV6-5 to TRBJ1-2; 7 bases map to TRBD1. V was clipped by 6 bases and J by 4 bases; unmatched bases: 5. The CDR3 covers 13 residues. Per germline, CDR1 MNHEY and CDR2 SVGAGI.

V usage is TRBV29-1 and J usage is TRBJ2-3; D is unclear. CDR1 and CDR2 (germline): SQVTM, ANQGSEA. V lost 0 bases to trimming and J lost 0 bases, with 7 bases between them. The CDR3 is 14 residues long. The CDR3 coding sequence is TGCAGCGTTGAAGATCAGATTAGCACAGATACGCAGTATTTT. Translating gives CSVEDQISTDTQYF.

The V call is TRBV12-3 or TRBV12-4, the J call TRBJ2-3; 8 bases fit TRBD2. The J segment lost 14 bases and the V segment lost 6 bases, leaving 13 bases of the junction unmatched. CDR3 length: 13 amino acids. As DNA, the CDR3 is TGTGCCAGCAGCCTATTACTCCCGGGACTAGTGTATTTT. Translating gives CASSLLLPGLVYF.

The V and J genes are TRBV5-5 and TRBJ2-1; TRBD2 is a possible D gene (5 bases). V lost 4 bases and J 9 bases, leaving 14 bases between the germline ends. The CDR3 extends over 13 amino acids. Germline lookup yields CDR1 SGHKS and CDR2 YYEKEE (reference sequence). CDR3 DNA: TGTGCCAGCAGCATCACGGGGAGCACTGAGCAGTTCTTC. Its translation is CASSITGSTEQFF.

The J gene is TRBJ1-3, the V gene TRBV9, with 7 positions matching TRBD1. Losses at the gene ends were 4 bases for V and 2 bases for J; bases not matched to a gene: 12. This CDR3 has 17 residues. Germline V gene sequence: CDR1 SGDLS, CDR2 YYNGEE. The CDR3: CASSPHPGQAPGNTIYF. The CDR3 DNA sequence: TGTGCCAGCAGCCCCCACCCCGGACAGGCCCCTGGAAACACCATATATTTT.

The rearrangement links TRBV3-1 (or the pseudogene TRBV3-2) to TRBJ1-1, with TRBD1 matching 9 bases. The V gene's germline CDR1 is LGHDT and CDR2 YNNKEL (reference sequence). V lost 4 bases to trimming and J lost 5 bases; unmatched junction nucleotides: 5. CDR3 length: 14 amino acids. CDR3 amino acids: CASSPDRGNTEAFF. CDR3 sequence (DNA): TGTGCCAGCAGCCCGGACAGGGGAAATACTGAAGCTTTCTTT.

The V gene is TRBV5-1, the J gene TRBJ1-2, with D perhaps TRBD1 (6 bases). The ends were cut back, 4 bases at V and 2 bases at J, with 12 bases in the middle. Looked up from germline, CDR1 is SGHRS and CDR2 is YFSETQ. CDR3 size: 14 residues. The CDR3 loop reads CASSAGQSNYGYTF. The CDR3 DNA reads TGCGCCAGCAGCGCCGGACAGTCGAACTATGGCTACACCTTC. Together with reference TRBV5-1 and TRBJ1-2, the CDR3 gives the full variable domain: KAGVTQTPRYLIKTRGQQVTLSCSPISGHRSVSWYQQTPGQGLQFLFEYFSETQRNKGNFPGRFSGRQFSNSRSEMNVSTLELGDSALYLCASSAGQSNYGYTFGSGTRLTVV.

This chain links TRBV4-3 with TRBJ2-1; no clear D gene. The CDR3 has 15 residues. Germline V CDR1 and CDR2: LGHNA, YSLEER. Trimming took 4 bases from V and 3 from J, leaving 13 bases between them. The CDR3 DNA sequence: TGCGCCAGCAGCCCTTCTGCGGCCTACTACAATGAGCAGTTCTTC. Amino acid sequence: CASSPSAAYYNEQFF.

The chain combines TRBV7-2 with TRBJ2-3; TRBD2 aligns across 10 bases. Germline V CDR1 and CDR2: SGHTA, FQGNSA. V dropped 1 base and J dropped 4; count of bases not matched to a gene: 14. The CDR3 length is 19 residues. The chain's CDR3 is CASSLGLMASGGWADTQYF. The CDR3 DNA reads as TGTGCCAGCAGCTTAGGGTTAATGGCTAGCGGGGGCTGGGCAGATACGCAGTATTTT.

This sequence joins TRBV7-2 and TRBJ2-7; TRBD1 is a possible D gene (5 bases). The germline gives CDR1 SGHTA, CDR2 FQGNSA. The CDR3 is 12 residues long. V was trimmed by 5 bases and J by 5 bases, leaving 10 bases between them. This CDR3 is CASSPATDEQYF. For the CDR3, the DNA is TGTGCCAGCAGCCCAGCGACAGACGAGCAGTACTTC.

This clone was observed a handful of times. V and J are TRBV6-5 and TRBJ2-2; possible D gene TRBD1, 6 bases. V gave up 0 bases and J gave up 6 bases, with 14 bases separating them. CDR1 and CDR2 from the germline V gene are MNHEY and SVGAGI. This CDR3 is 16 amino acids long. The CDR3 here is CASSYSFSGVAGELFF. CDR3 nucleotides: TGTGCCAGCAGTTACTCCTTTTCAGGGGTAGCCGGGGAGCTGTTTTTT.